Following are 12 T cell receptor beta chains from one sample sequenced in a study of blood T cell repertoires in COVID-19. Profiling relied on immunoSEQ multiplex PCR, and the TCRdb table lists in-frame clones only, not all of them. The table lists about 93,000 clones, just under 80% of them singletons. The sample taken for sequencing was peripheral blood. Receptor source: a human donor in a cohort sampled during active COVID-19.

The chain joins TRBV7-8 to TRBJ1-1; D is perhaps TRBD1 (6 bases). The V gene's germline CDR1 is SGHVS and CDR2 FQNEAQ. Trimming removed 8 bases from V and 0 bases from J, with 13 bases in between. The CDR3 loop spans 14 amino acids. CDR3 sequence: CASRRGGMNTEAFF. DNA of the CDR3: TGTGCCAGCCGGAGGGGGGGGATGAACACTGAAGCTTTCTTT.

The gene calls are TRBV28 and TRBJ2-2; the D is unclear. Trimming left V 3 bases short and J 4 bases short, with 12 bases between. From germline, CDR1 is MDHEN and CDR2 SYDVKM. CDR3 size: 15 residues. The CDR3 region has the DNA TGTGCCAGCAGTTTCTTCGGTTCGATCACCGGGGAGCTGTTTTTT. It is translated as CASSFFGSITGELFF.

This rearrangement joins TRBV18 to TRBJ1-2, with 7 positions matching TRBD1. V shed 0 bases, J shed 4 bases, and the junction held 2 bases outside the gene matches. Germline CDR1 KGHSH, CDR2 LQKENI. The CDR3 is made up of 14 amino acids. CDR3: CASSPPQGGYGYTF. In DNA form, the CDR3 reads TGTGCCAGCTCACCACCCCAGGGGGGCTATGGCTACACCTTC.

The V and J genes are TRBV5-5 and TRBJ1-5; 11 bases are a match to TRBD1. This CDR3 has 15 residues. V shed 4 bases and J 4 bases; nucleotides not matched to a gene: 4. Germline-derived CDR1 and CDR2 are SGHKS and YYEKEE (reference sequence). The CDR3 loop is CASSRTGGPNQPQHF. Here the CDR3 DNA reads TGTGCCAGCAGCCGGACAGGGGGCCCTAATCAGCCCCAGCATTTT.

The gene calls are TRBV2 and TRBJ2-5; 14 bases line up with TRBD2. The CDR3 length is 16 residues. V lost 6 bases, J lost 5 bases, and 8 bases stayed unmatched. The germline gives CDR1 SNHLY, CDR2 FYNNEI. The CDR3 DNA sequence: TGTGCCAGCAGGCCGGGACTAGCGGGGGACAGGGAGACCCAGTACTTC. Translation: CASRPGLAGDRETQYF.

The gene calls are TRBV14 and TRBJ2-6, with a possible D match to TRBD2 (5 bases). The length of the CDR3 is 16 residues. Trimming removed 0 bases at V and 2 bases at J, with 8 bases between. The V gene's germline CDR1 is SGHDN and CDR2 FVKESK. The CDR3: CASSQESGAGANVLTF. Written as DNA, the CDR3 is TGTGCCAGCAGCCAAGAGTCCGGGGCTGGGGCCAACGTCCTGACTTTC.

V and J are TRBV19 and TRBJ2-1; 11 bases are shared with TRBD2. Unmatched junction bases numbered 11, after V lost 8 bases and J lost 5 bases. Germline assignment: CDR1 LNHDA and CDR2 SQIVND (reference sequence). The CDR3 consists of 16 residues. The CDR3 reads CASQDQGLADNNEQFF. CDR3 DNA: TGTGCCAGTCAGGACCAGGGACTAGCGGACAACAATGAGCAGTTCTTC.

The DNA for the CDR3 is TGTGCCACCAGCAGACGGGACAGGGATGATTCACCCCTCCACTTT. It codes for CATSRRDRDDSPLHF. This chain uses TRBV15 with TRBJ1-6; 9 bases agree with TRBD1. CDR1 and CDR2 from the germline V gene are LNHNV and YYDKDF (reference sequence). The CDR3 has 15 amino acids. V was clipped by 2 bases and J by 8 bases; unmatched bases: 4.

The sample holds one count of this clone. The chain recombines TRBV6-6 with TRBJ2-2, with a possible D match to TRBD1 (8 bases). V was pared by 0 bases and J by 6 bases, with 14 bases between. Germline CDR1 reads MNHNY; CDR2 reads SVGAGI (reference sequence). This CDR3 is 16 amino acids long. The CDR3 DNA sequence: TGTGCCAGCAGTTACTCAGCAACAGGGGGGGCCGGGGAGCTGTTTTTT. Translation: CASSYSATGGAGELFF.

The chain combines TRBV3-1 (or the pseudogene TRBV3-2) with TRBJ1-6, with 9 nucleotides matching TRBD1. The germline V gene has CDR1 LGHDT and CDR2 YNNKEL (reference sequence). The CDR3 length is 16 residues. The V and J ends lost 1 base and 7 bases, in that order; junction bases with no gene match: 5. CDR3 coding DNA: TGTGCCAGCAGCCAAGGTAGCGGGACAGGGAATTCACCCCTCCACTTT. It specifies CASSQGSGTGNSPLHF.

The CDR3 bases are TGTGCCAGCAGCCCTGCCGTAGACAATGAGCAGTTCTTC. Amino acid sequence: CASSPAVDNEQFF. The V and J genes are TRBV7-6 and TRBJ2-1; D ambiguous. The V end was cut by 5 bases, the J end by 5 bases, with 10 bases between. CDR3 length: 13 residues. Germline assignment: CDR1 SGHVS and CDR2 FNYEAQ. The whole variable domain, remainder taken from reference TRBV7-6 and TRBJ2-1, is GAGVSQSPRYKVTKRGQDVALRCDPISGHVSLYWYRQALGQGPEFLTYFNYEAQQDKSGLPNDRFSAERPEGSISTLTIQRTEQRDSAMYRCASSPAVDNEQFFGPGTRLTVL.

This chain connects TRBV19 to TRBJ1-3; TRBD1 might be the D (6 bases). V was pared by 5 bases and J by 4 bases, with 18 bases between. This CDR3 comprises 16 residues. The germline CDR1 and CDR2 sequences are LNHDA and SQIVND (reference sequence). The CDR3 region has the DNA TGTGCCAGTAGTCCCCAGACGACAGGTTTCGGAAACACCATATATTTT. Its protein is CASSPQTTGFGNTIYF.